Following are 10 T cell receptor beta chains from one sample sequenced in a study of cytomegalovirus exposure and HLA in healthy donors. PCR employed 60 Vbeta and 13 Jbeta primers. Sequenced by immunoSEQ multiplex PCR; TCRdb stores in-frame clones only, minus some. The listing records about 55,000 clones. Sequencing was done on a sample of PBMCs. The source is a man aged 45-65 years in good health and CMV-seropositive.

V is TRBV7-9 and J is TRBJ1-4; 7 bases match TRBD1. Per the germline V gene, CDR1 is SEHNR and CDR2 is FQNEAQ (reference sequence). V lost 4 bases, J lost 6 bases, and 5 bases stayed unmatched. The CDR3 has 14 amino acids. The CDR3, as DNA: TGTGCCAGCAGCTCGAGAGGGACAGATGAAAAACTGTTTTTT. The encoded protein is CASSSRGTDEKLFF.

The chain joins TRBV6-1 to TRBJ1-1, with TRBD1 matching 8 bases. CDR1 is MNHNS, CDR2 SASEGT, per germline. Trimming removed 4 bases from V and 0 bases from J; junction bases left unmatched: 4. This CDR3 is 15 amino acids long. The CDR3 sequence: CASSGGTGLNTEAFF. The CDR3 region has the DNA TGTGCCAGCAGTGGCGGGACAGGCTTGAACACTGAAGCTTTCTTT.

The V gene is TRBV4-2, the J gene TRBJ1-1, with 9 bases aligning to TRBD1. The germline V gene encodes CDR1 LGHNA and CDR2 YNFKEQ. This CDR3 spans 15 amino acids. V shed 4 bases, J shed 1 base, and the junction held 4 bases outside the gene matches. CDR3 nucleotides: TGTGCCAGCAGCCGGACGGGACAGGGGAACACTGAAGCTTTCTTT. Its protein product is CASSRTGQGNTEAFF.

The chain carries TRBV18 and TRBJ2-7, with 7 nucleotides matching TRBD2. V gave up 4 bases and J gave up 3 bases; unmatched junction bases: 9. The length of the CDR3 is 15 residues. Germline CDR1 KGHSH, CDR2 LQKENI. The CDR3 here is CASSLTGTTRYEQYF. The CDR3 coding sequence is TGTGCCAGCTCACTCACCGGGACTACTCGCTACGAGCAGTACTTC. The full variable domain, in which reference TRBV18 and TRBJ2-7 provide the parts outside the CDR3, is NAGVMQNPRHLVRRRGQEARLRCSPMKGHSHVYWYRQLPEEGLKFMVYLQKENIIDESGMPKERFSAEFPKEGPSILRIQQVVRGDSAAYFCASSLTGTTRYEQYFGPGTRLTVT.

The rearrangement uses TRBV5-6 and TRBJ2-5; the match to TRBD1 covers 12 bases. Germline V gene data show CDR1 as SGHDT and CDR2 as YYEEEE. Unmatched junction bases numbered 2, after V lost 1 base and J lost 1 base. There are 16 residues in the CDR3. The CDR3 loop is CASSLRDRGPQETQYF. The DNA for the CDR3 is TGTGCCAGCAGCTTGCGGGACAGGGGGCCCCAAGAGACCCAGTACTTC.

The chain joins TRBV5-4 to TRBJ2-1, with D perhaps matching TRBD1 (5 bases). V lost 6 bases, J lost 0 bases, and 13 bases lay in between. The CDR3 loop spans 15 amino acids. Germline CDR1 and CDR2: SGHNT and YYREEE (reference sequence). The CDR3 region is CASTTTDSSYNEQFF. DNA of the CDR3: TGTGCCAGCACTACGACAGACAGCTCCTACAATGAGCAGTTCTTC.

The V gene is TRBV27, the J gene TRBJ2-2; 7 positions match TRBD1. Trimming cost V 5 bases and J 2 bases; bases outside gene matches: 5. The CDR3 is 15 amino acids. Germline V lookup: CDR1 MNHEY, CDR2 SMNVEV (reference sequence). The CDR3 loop is CASSNRDRNTGELFF. The DNA for the CDR3 is TGTGCCAGCAGTAACCGGGACAGAAACACCGGGGAGCTGTTTTTT.

This sequence joins TRBV19 and TRBJ1-2; 8 nucleotides align to TRBD1. The CDR3 contains 15 residues. Per the germline V gene, CDR1 is LNHDA and CDR2 is SQIVND (reference sequence). Trimming removed 5 bases from V and 3 bases from J; junction bases left unmatched: 8. CDR3 in amino acids: CASSAYRGIDYGYTF. CDR3 nucleotides: TGTGCCAGTAGTGCCTACAGGGGGATTGACTATGGCTACACCTTC.

This chain links TRBV11-1 with TRBJ2-7; 8 positions agree with TRBD1. The CDR3 runs 14 residues. J gave up 3 bases and V 7 bases, and 8 bases lay outside the gene matches. Germline lookup yields CDR1 SGHAT and CDR2 FQDESV (reference sequence). This chain's CDR3 is CASKAGQGNYEQYF. DNA of the CDR3: TGTGCCAGCAAGGCCGGACAGGGTAACTACGAGCAGTACTTC.

Its frequency marks this clone as large. This chain connects TRBV15 to TRBJ1-5, with D possibly TRBD1 on 6 matching bases. Per germline, CDR1 LNHNV and CDR2 YYDKDF (reference sequence). Trimming took 0 bases from V and 4 from J, leaving 13 bases between them. The CDR3 has 16 amino acids. The chain's CDR3 is CATSRDWGQKNQPQHF. CDR3 in DNA: TGTGCCACCAGCAGAGATTGGGGGCAGAAAAATCAGCCCCAGCATTTT.